The clone carrying this TCR beta chain was counted only a few times. Antigen: not known. The sample originates from a study of T cell repertoires in cytomegalovirus infection. Study background: Epitope selection comprised recently identified HLA-C-restricted CMV epitopes and well-studied HLA-B-restricted CMV epitopes.

MiXCR, applied by TCRdb to the reads, yields one record per CDR3 protein. The sample shows fewer than 150,000 distinct CDR3 sequences, 30% of them seen only once. The CDR3 is 12 residues long. The germline V and J ends were trimmed by 3 bases and 3 bases, with 6 bases remaining between them. Germline V gene lookup returns CDR1 LGHNT and CDR2 FRNRAP. The sequenced sample was CD8+ T cells from cultured PBMCs, obtained from culture after CMV antigen stimulation. V is TRBV12-5 and J is TRBJ2-7, with D uncertain. The clonotype originates from a human donor in good health (CMV status not recorded). Some clones in this sample may be carry-over from other donors' samples. The CDR3 region has the DNA TGTGCTAGTGGTTTTTGGGGCTACGAGCAGTACTTC. The encoded protein is CASGFWGYEQYF. The whole variable domain, filled in from reference TRBV12-5 and TRBJ2-7, reads DARVTQTPRHKVTEMGQEVTMRCQPILGHNTVFWYRQTMMQGLELLAYFRNRAPLDDSGMPKDRFSAEMPDATLATLKIQPSEPRDSAVYFCASGFWGYEQYFGPGTRLTVT.